The 2 T cell receptor beta chains reported below all come from one sample, sequenced in a study of CD8+ T cells in alopecia areata (dated by TCRdb to the late 2010s). This sample's time point label indicates: about 25 weeks on oral tofacitinib. Interpreted using the paper, the treatment or condition label stands for: oral pan-JAK inhibitor, 5-10 mg twice daily. To prepare the library, the immunoSEQ multiplex PCR assay was applied. For TCR sequencing, RNA was extracted from every sample and reverse transcribed into cDNA to serve as template. Not all clones reach the TCRdb copy of this immuneACCESS table, which keeps in-frame sequences only. Checked studies attribute under half of the gap to unresolved V genes and leave the rest unexplained. For this sample the table gives about 76,000 clones, of which approximately 70% were detected only once. The ten largest clonotypes hold about a quarter of the sample.

Material: CD8+ T cells sorted from blood, obtained at week 24, from a patient treated with tofacitinib. The receptors stem from a human donor with alopecia areata.

The rearrangement links TRBV10-3 to TRBJ1-5; a possible D gene is TRBD1 (6 bases). The CDR3 length is 16 residues. The V gene lost 4 bases and the J gene lost 0 bases, with 13 bases spanning the gap. Germline-derived CDR1 and CDR2 are ENHRY and SYGVKD. The CDR3 region has the DNA TGTGCCATCAGTGGTGGGCAGGGGTATAGCAATCAGCCCCAGCATTTT. It encodes CAISGGQGYSNQPQHF.

Comments on this clone: Other DNA variants within this sample encode the same CDR3. The chain uses TRBV29-1 and TRBJ2-7, with TRBD1 identical over 8 bases. Looked up from germline, CDR1 is SQVTM and CDR2 is ANQGSEA. This CDR3 spans 12 amino acids. Losses at the gene ends were 1 base for V and 4 bases for J; bases not matched to a gene: 0. CDR3 sequence: CSVEGTGYEQYF. In DNA form, the CDR3 reads TGCAGCGTTGAAGGGACAGGGTACGAGCAGTACTTC.